The 19 T cell receptor beta chains reported below all come from one sample, sequenced in a study of CD8 T cells in Susac syndrome. It was with random hexamers that 0.5 to 1 ug RNA was reverse transcribed. TCRdb ran MiXCR on the immunoSEQ multiplex PCR reads and lists one entry per CDR3 protein. This table holds 150,000 to 200,000 distinct CDR3 sequences, 90% to 95% found once. Material: CD4+ T cells from PBMCs. These receptors all stem from a human donor with Susac syndrome.

The V call is TRBV20-1, the J call TRBJ1-2; 9 nucleotides align to TRBD1. The CDR3 runs 15 residues. V gave up 2 bases and J gave up 7 bases; unmatched junction bases: 11. Germline CDR1 DFQATT, CDR2 SNEGSKA (reference sequence). CDR3 residues: CSARSDVGQGSGYTF. The CDR3 nucleotides are TGCAGTGCTAGATCCGACGTTGGACAGGGGAGTGGCTACACCTTC.

The chain is built from TRBV7-2 and TRBJ2-5, with 11 bases that match TRBD2. The V and J ends lost 0 bases and 1 base, in that order; junction bases with no gene match: 7. Germline values: CDR1 SGHTA, CDR2 FQGNSA. This CDR3 contains 18 residues. The chain's CDR3 is CASSLASGGATGQETQYF. CDR3 bases: TGTGCCAGCAGCTTAGCTAGCGGGGGGGCCACCGGCCAAGAGACCCAGTACTTC.

The V gene is TRBV12-3 or TRBV12-4, the J gene TRBJ1-1, with 8 positions matching TRBD1. J gave up 11 bases and V 8 bases, and 16 bases lay outside the gene matches. CDR3 length equals 14 residues. For the CDR3, the DNA is TGTGCCAGCTCCCCCGGACAGGGTGTGGCTCGGGCTTTCTTT. Encoded protein: CASSPGQGVARAFF.

CDR3 residues: CASRRAGGIQYF. The CDR3, as DNA: TGTGCCAGCAGGAGGGCAGGGGGCATTCAGTACTTC. The gene calls are TRBV27 and TRBJ2-4; 7 bases are shared with TRBD1. Germline V lookup: CDR1 MNHEY, CDR2 SMNVEV (reference sequence). After removal of 6 bases from V and 9 bases from J, the junction contained 5 bases not matched to a gene. The CDR3 has 12 residues.

The chain combines TRBV29-1 with TRBJ2-7; unclear D gene. The CDR3 contains 12 residues. Germline V gene data show CDR1 as SQVTM and CDR2 as ANQGSEA. The ends were cut back, 6 bases at V and 2 bases at J, with 11 bases in the middle. CDR3 sequence reads: CSVGFTAYEQYF. CDR3 nucleotides: TGCAGCGTCGGATTTACTGCCTACGAGCAGTACTTC.

The CDR3 bases are TGTGCCAGCAGCGTCGGGCCCGAGGGTGAGCAGTTCTTC. Translated: CASSVGPEGEQFF. The chain couples TRBV9 to TRBJ2-1; possible D gene TRBD2, 5 bases. Trimming pared 2 bases from V and 9 bases from J, leaving 12 bases between. Germline assignment: CDR1 SGDLS and CDR2 YYNGEE. The CDR3 extends over 13 amino acids.

This clonotype showed up just once. The chain carries TRBV6-2 or TRBV6-3 and TRBJ2-7, with 7 positions matching TRBD1. V was clipped by 5 bases and J by 7 bases; unmatched bases: 14. This CDR3 contains 15 residues. The V gene's germline CDR1 is MNHEY and CDR2 SVGEGT. The CDR3 is CASSGAWDSRWEQYF. The CDR3 bases are TGTGCCAGCAGTGGAGCCTGGGACAGTCGGTGGGAGCAGTACTTC.

The chain employs TRBV12-3 or TRBV12-4 and TRBJ2-5; D may be TRBD1 or TRBD2 (5 bases each). The CDR3 runs to 15 residues. V was cut by 2 bases and J by 3 bases, with 13 bases left in between. The CDR3 protein is CASSLTWGKEETQYF. The CDR3 DNA follows: TGTGCCAGCAGTTTAACGTGGGGGAAGGAAGAGACCCAGTACTTC.

The V gene is TRBV12-3 or TRBV12-4, the J gene TRBJ2-1; 12 bases align to TRBD2. The CDR3 spans 15 residues. The V and J ends lost 4 bases and 9 bases, in that order; junction bases with no gene match: 7. CDR3 sequence: CASSSRLAGEVEQFF. The CDR3 region has the DNA TGTGCCAGCAGTTCGAGACTAGCGGGGGAGGTTGAGCAGTTCTTC.

This chain connects TRBV7-9 to TRBJ2-3; D not certain. V dropped 8 bases and J dropped 3 bases, with 6 bases sitting between them. The CDR3 extends over 11 amino acids. The germline V gene has CDR1 SEHNR and CDR2 FQNEAQ (reference sequence). The CDR3 region is CASSVTDTQYF. In nucleotides, the CDR3 is TGTGCCAGCTCGGTGACAGATACGCAGTATTTT.

This chain links TRBV3-1 with TRBJ2-7, with 10 bases that match TRBD1. The J segment lost 0 bases and the V segment lost 5 bases, leaving 7 bases of the junction unmatched. This CDR3 is 16 amino acids long. Per the germline V gene, CDR1 is LGHDT and CDR2 is YNNKEL (reference sequence). As DNA, the CDR3 is TGTGCCAGCAGCTTATGGACAGGGGGACTCTCCTACGAGCAGTACTTC. This gives the protein CASSLWTGGLSYEQYF.

V is TRBV29-1 and J is TRBJ1-1; no reliable D call. This CDR3 comprises 13 residues. V gave up 1 base and J gave up 0 bases, with 6 bases separating them. CDR1 is SQVTM, CDR2 ANQGSEA, per germline. The CDR3 reads CSVEASLNTEAFF. The CDR3 bases are TGCAGCGTTGAAGCATCCCTGAACACTGAAGCTTTCTTT.

The J gene is TRBJ2-3, the V gene TRBV19, with unresolved D. Trimming removed 6 bases at V and 1 base at J, with 8 bases between. The CDR3 has 13 residues. CDR1 is LNHDA, CDR2 SQIVND, per germline (reference sequence). The CDR3 DNA reads as TGTGCCAGTAGACCCTCTGGCACAGATACGCAGTATTTT. This sequence encodes CASRPSGTDTQYF.

The V call is TRBV4-3, the J call TRBJ1-5; D may be TRBD1 (6 bases). The germline gives CDR1 LGHNA, CDR2 YSLEER. V shed 0 bases and J shed 4 bases, with 10 bases lying between them. The CDR3 has 15 residues. In nucleotides, the CDR3 is TGCGCCAGCAGCCAAGATCCACAGGGTAATCAGCCCCAGCATTTT. Amino acid sequence: CASSQDPQGNQPQHF.

V gene TRBV6-2 or TRBV6-3 combines with J gene TRBJ1-2, with D unclear. Germline values: CDR1 MNHEY, CDR2 SVGEGT. Trimming stripped 6 bases from V and 3 bases from J, with 8 bases between. The CDR3 spans 12 residues. The CDR3 coding sequence is TGTGCCAGCAGGGCGGACCACTATGGCTACACCTTC. Translation gives CASRADHYGYTF.

This clonotype has only a few counts. The chain combines TRBV5-4 with TRBJ1-2; 10 nucleotides match TRBD1. CDR3 length: 15 amino acids. Germline values: CDR1 SGHNT, CDR2 YYREEE (reference sequence). After removal of 1 base from V and 11 bases from J, the junction contained 11 bases not matched to a gene. In DNA, the CDR3 is TGTGCCAGCAGCTTGCCTGGGACCGGGACAGGGGTGTACACCTTC. It encodes CASSLPGTGTGVYTF.

CDR3 protein: CASSQGLGTSGSYEQYF. The CDR3 DNA follows: TGCGCCAGCAGCCAAGGACTCGGGACTAGTGGCTCCTACGAGCAGTACTTC. This chain connects TRBV4-1 to TRBJ2-7, with 8 bases identical to TRBD2. Germline V CDR1 and CDR2: MGHRA, YSYEKL. V trimming: 1 base; J trimming: 0 bases; junction bases outside the gene matches: 8. The CDR3 loop spans 17 amino acids.

The gene calls are TRBV2 and TRBJ1-6; TRBD1 matches at 8 bases. Germline V gene lookup returns CDR1 SNHLY and CDR2 FYNNEI. The junction had 11 bases not matched to a gene; V was cut back by 8 bases and J by 8 bases. This CDR3 comprises 15 residues. CDR3 bases: TGTGCCAGCCTTGACCCGGGACAGGCAGATTCACCCCTCCACTTT. This sequence encodes CASLDPGQADSPLHF.

The rearrangement joins TRBV7-9 to TRBJ2-2, with D possibly matching TRBD1 (5 bases). CDR3 length: 15 amino acids. V was cut by 3 bases and J by 5 bases, with 13 bases left in between. Germline V gene lookup returns CDR1 SEHNR and CDR2 FQNEAQ (reference sequence). The CDR3 region has the DNA TGTGCCAGCAGCTTGAAGGGGCCGGAGACCGGGGAGCTGTTTTTT. This codes for CASSLKGPETGELFF.